This TCR beta chain was found in a study of blood T cell repertoires in COVID-19. Clones were read by immunoSEQ multiplex PCR, and TCRdb kept only the in-frame ones, dropping some. The data contain approximately 200,000 clones, about 85% of them singletons. Germline V lookup: CDR1 KGHSH, CDR2 LQKENI. This CDR3 region has 17 residues. V shed 1 base, J shed 4 bases, and the junction held 7 bases outside the gene matches. Sequencing used PBMCs or T cells enriched from blood (not recorded which). The genes are TRBV18 and TRBJ2-2; TRBD1 matches 9 bases. The TCR sequence derives from a man aged 25-45 years who had recovered from COVID-19. In DNA form, the CDR3 reads TGTGCCAGCTCACCACTCGACAACAGGGGGCTCACCGGGGAGCTGTTTTTT. Amino acids: CASSPLDNRGLTGELFF.